The source of this T cell receptor beta chain is a study of PD-1 blockade in classical Hodgkin lymphoma. This CDR3 region has 13 residues. V was shortened by 2 bases and J by 6 bases, with 11 bases between the two germline ends. CDR1 is MNHEY, CDR2 SVGAGI, per germline. Study results and limitations: Unlike CD8+ TCR diversity, which did not rise significantly by C4D1, CD4+ TCR diversity did. Still unresolved is the cause of the repertoire differences, which may be disease activity or prior therapy. Before treatment, complete responders showed about the same diversity as newly diagnosed patients.

Produced via immunoSEQ multiplex PCR; TCRdb's table is partial and in-frame only. The sample contains some 150,000 clones, around 73% of which appear only once. Every patient relapsed after autologous stem cell transplantation, and brentuximab vedotin exposure varied. As to this clone: Its antigen is as yet unknown.

The receptor's source is a human donor with classical Hodgkin lymphoma. This material consisted of peripheral blood mononuclear cells (PBMCs), taken before the second cycle of nivolumab. The V call is TRBV6-5, the J call TRBJ2-7; D not resolved. In DNA form, the CDR3 reads TGTGCCAGCAGTTACAACTCCCTAGGCGAGCAGTACTTC. Protein product: CASSYNSLGEQYF.